This is a list of T cell receptor beta chains from one sample in a study of cytomegalovirus exposure and HLA in healthy donors. Some clones are missing from TCRdb's copy, which holds only in-frame ones; the method was immunoSEQ multiplex PCR. Among approximately 190,000 clones listed, over 75% were seen once. The sample consisted of PBMCs. The receptors shown here come from a man aged 50-60 years in good health and CMV-seronegative. Both conserved end residues are part of each CDR3. The D gene is left open where the match is weak. The listing skips clone size in some rows; elsewhere it reads once, few, many or a size class.

abundance | j_gene | v_gene | d_gene | CDR3aa | CDR3nt
NA | TRBJ2-2 | TRBV7-6 | NA | CASSQRITGELFF | TGTGCCAGCAGCCAGCGGATCACCGGGGAGCTGTTTTTT
once | TRBJ2-7 | TRBV5-4 | TRBD2 | CASSSAGPTHEQYF | TGTGCCAGCAGTTCAGCGGGGCCAACCCACGAGCAGTACTTC
once | TRBJ1-5 | TRBV30 | NA | CAWSVGDWQPQHF | TGTGCCTGGAGTGTTGGGGACTGGCAGCCCCAGCATTTT
NA | TRBJ2-2 | TRBV7-2 | NA | CASSLLGQNTGELFF | TGTGCCAGCAGCTTATTGGGCCAGAACACCGGGGAGCTGTTTTTT
once | TRBJ2-6 | TRBV19 | NA | CASTMGRSGANVLTF | TGTGCCAGTACCATGGGGCGATCTGGGGCCAACGTCCTGACTTTC
NA | TRBJ1-2 | TRBV9 | TRBD1 | CASGQGGYTF | TGTGCCAGCGGACAGGGAGGCTACACCTTC
NA | TRBJ2-7 | TRBV27 | NA | CASSTGRNEQYF | TGTGCCAGCAGTACAGGGCGGAACGAGCAGTACTTC
NA | TRBJ2-7 | TRBV9 | NA | CASSGPGDNSYEQYF | TGTGCCAGCAGCGGCCCCGGGGACAACTCCTACGAGCAGTACTTC
NA | TRBJ2-2 | TRBV2 | TRBD1 | CASLTTGGVGTGELFF | TGTGCCAGCCTGACGACAGGGGGCGTTGGCACCGGGGAGCTGTTTTTT
once | TRBJ1-1 | TRBV27 | TRBD1 | CASSLRQGIMNTEAFF | TGTGCCAGCAGCCTAAGACAGGGGATCATGAACACTGAAGCTTTCTTT
NA | TRBJ2-2 | TRBV11-2 | TRBD2 | CASSLFLRGNTGELFF | TGTGCCAGCAGCTTATTTTTGCGGGGGAATACCGGGGAGCTGTTTTTT
NA | TRBJ1-1 | TRBV15 | TRBD1 | CATSRLLGQGPGDTEAFF | TGTGCCACCAGCCGCCTACTGGGACAGGGCCCCGGGGACACTGAAGCTTTCTTT
few | TRBJ2-3 | TRBV25-1 | NA | CATLRSDTQYF | TGTGCCACCCTGAGATCCGATACGCAGTATTTT
NA | TRBJ1-1 | TRBV5-1 | NA | CASTPGGLGNTEAFF | TGCGCCAGCACCCCGGGGGGCCTGGGGAACACTGAAGCTTTCTTT
NA | TRBJ2-2 | TRBV11-3 | NA | CASSLDITGELFF | TGTGCCAGCAGCTTGGACATCACCGGGGAGCTGTTTTTT
NA | TRBJ2-5 | TRBV2 | TRBD1 | CARTGDQETQYF | TGTGCCAGGACAGGGGATCAAGAGACCCAGTACTTC
NA | TRBJ2-3 | TRBV14 | TRBD2 | CASRDGTSGTDTQYF | TGTGCCAGCAGAGACGGGACTAGCGGAACAGATACGCAGTATTTT
few | TRBJ2-1 | TRBV7-3 | NA | CASSPKGRVVSSYNEQFF | TGTGCCAGCAGCCCCAAGGGGCGAGTCGTGAGCTCCTACAATGAGCAGTTCTTC
few | TRBJ1-1 | TRBV9 | NA | CASSPQGGVGTEAFF | TGTGCCAGCAGCCCCCAAGGGGGGGTGGGCACTGAAGCTTTCTTT
NA | TRBJ1-1 | TRBV6-5 | NA | CASSPTGNTEAFF | TGTGCCAGCAGCCCGACAGGGAACACTGAAGCTTTCTTT
once | TRBJ1-1 | TRBV9 | TRBD1 | CASSSPRQGEANTEAFF | TGTGCCAGCAGCTCCCCGAGACAGGGAGAGGCGAACACTGAAGCTTTCTTT
NA | TRBJ2-5 | TRBV14 | TRBD2 | CASSQDLAGKTQYF | TGTGCCAGCAGCCAAGATTTAGCGGGGAAGACCCAGTACTTC